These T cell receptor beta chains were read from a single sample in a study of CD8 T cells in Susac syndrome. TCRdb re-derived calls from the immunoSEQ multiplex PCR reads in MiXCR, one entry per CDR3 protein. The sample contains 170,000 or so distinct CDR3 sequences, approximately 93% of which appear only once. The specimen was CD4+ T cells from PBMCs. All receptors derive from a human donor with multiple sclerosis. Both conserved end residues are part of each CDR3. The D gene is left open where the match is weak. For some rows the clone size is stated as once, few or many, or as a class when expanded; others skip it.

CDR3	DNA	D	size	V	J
CASSAARLYGYTF	TGTGCCAGCTCAGCAGCCCGACTCTATGGCTACACCTTC	-	-	TRBV18	TRBJ1-2
CASSEALRWTSGASTDTQYF	TGTGCCAGCAGTGAAGCGCTTCGGTGGACTAGCGGGGCCAGCACAGATACGCAGTATTTT	TRBD2	-	TRBV6-1	TRBJ2-3
CASSLLGGLDTGELFF	TGTGCCAGCAGTTTATTAGGAGGGTTGGACACCGGGGAGCTGTTTTTT	-	-	TRBV27	TRBJ2-2
CASSLQGTGTEAFF	TGTGCCAGCAGTCTTCAGGGTACCGGCACTGAAGCTTTCTTT	-	-	TRBV12-3/TRBV12-4	TRBJ1-1
CAWSPLAQETQYF	TGTGCCTGGAGTCCCCTAGCGCAAGAGACCCAGTACTTC	-	-	TRBV30	TRBJ2-5
CASSFQHYGYTF	TGTGCCAGCAGTTTCCAACATTATGGCTACACCTTC	-	-	TRBV28	TRBJ1-2
CASSLKNTEAFF	TGTGCCAGCAGCCTCAAGAACACTGAAGCTTTCTTT	-	-	TRBV12-3/TRBV12-4	TRBJ1-1
CASSVAAFMATIYF	TGTGCCAGCAGCGTTGCCGCGTTTATGGCCACCATATATTTT	-	-	TRBV9	TRBJ1-3
CASSSPGGGANLVTDTQYF	TGTGCCAGCAGCTCCCCCGGCGGGGGGGCAAATTTAGTTACAGATACGCAGTATTTT	TRBD2	-	TRBV7-9	TRBJ2-3
CASSRTSGSLYEQYF	TGTGCCAGCTCACGCACTAGCGGGAGTCTCTACGAGCAGTACTTC	TRBD2	-	TRBV18	TRBJ2-7
CSARDGQGLNTEAFF	TGCAGTGCTAGAGATGGACAGGGGCTGAACACTGAAGCTTTCTTT	TRBD1	-	TRBV20-1	TRBJ1-1
CSARGQGAVVNEKLFF	TGCAGTGCTAGAGGACAGGGGGCAGTGGTTAATGAAAAACTGTTTTTT	TRBD1	-	TRBV20-1	TRBJ1-4
CASSLAGGHQGDEQYF	TGCGCCAGCAGCTTAGCGGGAGGACACCAAGGGGACGAGCAGTACTTC	TRBD2	-	TRBV5-1	TRBJ2-7
CASSPGPSGNTIYF	TGCGCCAGCAGCCCCGGACCCTCTGGAAACACCATATATTTT	-	-	TRBV5-1	TRBJ1-3
CATSRDLADTQYF	TGTGCCACTTCGAGGGATTTGGCAGATACGCAGTATTTT	-	-	TRBV28	TRBJ2-3
CASSPSWGQSLGETQYF	TGTGCCAGCAGCCCATCCTGGGGACAATCCCTGGGAGAGACCCAGTACTTC	-	-	TRBV4-2	TRBJ2-5
CSARFGEQFF	TGCAGTGCTCGCTTTGGTGAGCAGTTCTTC	-	-	TRBV20-1	TRBJ2-1
CASRKTARGIGEQFF	TGTGCCAGCCGAAAAACGGCTAGGGGCATCGGTGAGCAGTTCTTC	-	-	TRBV12-3/TRBV12-4	TRBJ2-1
CASSDVDSIGGTQYF	TGCGCCAGCAGCGACGTCGACAGTATCGGTGGAACCCAGTACTTC	-	once	TRBV5-1	TRBJ2-5
CASSQDRTSGTSGETQYF	TGTGCCAGCAGCCAAGATCGGACTAGCGGGACCTCGGGGGAGACCCAGTACTTC	TRBD2	-	TRBV3-1	TRBJ2-5
CASSQGYEQFF	TGTGCCAGCAGCCAGGGGTATGAGCAGTTCTTC	-	-	TRBV3-1	TRBJ2-1
CASSPFSSSSYNEQFF	TGTGCCAGCAGCCCTTTCTCTAGCTCATCCTACAATGAGCAGTTCTTC	-	-	TRBV14	TRBJ2-1
CASSQNPGSDTQYF	TGTGCCAGCAGCCAAAATCCCGGTTCAGATACGCAGTATTTT	-	once	TRBV3-1	TRBJ2-3
CASKYAEQTGELFF	TGTGCCAGCAAGTATGCGGAGCAGACCGGGGAGCTGTTTTTT	-	-	TRBV6-4	TRBJ2-2
CASSSGQGDYGYTF	TGTGCCAGCAGTTCGGGACAGGGGGACTATGGCTACACCTTC	TRBD1	few	TRBV28	TRBJ1-2
CASSFSGGGYGYTF	TGTGCCAGCAGTTTTTCAGGGGGCGGCTATGGCTACACCTTC	TRBD1	-	TRBV28	TRBJ1-2
CASNRHPYGYTF	TGTGCCAGCAATAGACACCCCTATGGCTACACCTTC	-	-	TRBV7-9	TRBJ1-2
CASSPWTGTPGTDTQYF	TGTGCCAGCAGCCCCTGGACAGGTACCCCAGGCACAGATACGCAGTATTTT	TRBD1	-	TRBV7-9	TRBJ2-3
CAWSPNSYSGAFF	TGTGCCTGGAGTCCCAACTCATATTCTGGAGCTTTCTTT	-	-	TRBV30	TRBJ1-1
CSAGPGAASSYEQYF	TGCAGTGCTGGTCCGGGGGCGGCTAGCTCCTACGAGCAGTACTTC	-	-	TRBV20-1	TRBJ2-7
CASSYSQGSGGYTF	TGTGCCAGCAGTTACTCCCAGGGTTCGGGTGGCTACACCTTC	-	-	TRBV6-5	TRBJ1-2
CATRTWGNEQFF	TGTGCCACCAGGACGTGGGGCAATGAGCAGTTCTTC	-	-	TRBV24-1	TRBJ2-1
CASSSFTGITGELFF	TGTGCCAGCAGCTCCTTTACAGGGATCACCGGGGAGCTGTTTTTT	-	-	TRBV7-2	TRBJ2-2
CASSVSPDRADSPLHF	TGTGCCAGCAGCGTATCCCCTGACAGGGCGGATTCACCCCTCCACTTT	TRBD1	-	TRBV9	TRBJ1-6
CASQMYSGNTIYF	TGTGCCAGTCAGATGTACTCTGGAAACACCATATATTTT	-	-	TRBV3-1	TRBJ1-3
CAISAQGDYGYTF	TGTGCCATCAGTGCACAGGGTGACTATGGCTACACCTTC	-	-	TRBV10-3	TRBJ1-2
CASSSSRVGETQYF	TGCGCCAGCAGCTCGTCCAGGGTTGGCGAGACCCAGTACTTC	-	-	TRBV5-1	TRBJ2-5
CASSYLTDRVDTQYF	TGTGCCAGCAGCTACCTAACGGACAGGGTTGATACGCAGTATTTT	TRBD1	once	TRBV7-2	TRBJ2-3
CASSESRTSPDTQYF	TGCGCCAGCAGTGAGTCGAGGACATCACCCGATACGCAGTATTTT	-	-	TRBV10-1	TRBJ2-3
CASSSSGRSDTGELFF	TGCGCCAGCAGCTCCTCGGGGAGGTCGGACACCGGGGAGCTGTTTTTT	-	-	TRBV5-1	TRBJ2-2
CASHPSAFTDTQYF	TGTGCCAGTCACCCGAGCGCTTTCACAGATACGCAGTATTTT	-	-	TRBV9	TRBJ2-3